A single sample is the source of the 30 T cell receptor beta chains below, sequenced in a study of blood T cell repertoires in COVID-19. Some clones are missing from TCRdb's copy, which holds only in-frame ones; the method was immunoSEQ multiplex PCR. The sample includes about 300,000 clones, roughly 86% of them seen just once. The sample consisted of peripheral blood. These receptors originate from a woman aged 30 to 39 with COVID-19, enrolled during active disease.

The chain links TRBV6-1 to TRBJ1-4, with a possible D match to TRBD1 (5 bases). In germline, CDR1 is MNHNS, CDR2 SASEGT. This CDR3 has 14 residues. The V gene lost 2 bases and the J gene lost 8 bases, with 12 bases spanning the gap. The CDR3, as DNA: TGTGCCAGCAGTGAATGGAGCGCAGGGGAAAAACTGTTTTTT. Translating it yields CASSEWSAGEKLFF.

The chain carries TRBV2 and TRBJ1-5; 8 bases agree with TRBD1. CDR3 length: 14 amino acids. CDR1 and CDR2 (germline): SNHLY, FYNNEI. With V trimmed by 6 bases and J by 6 bases, 7 bases remained unmatched. This CDR3 is CASRMAGGSQPQHF. The DNA of the CDR3 is TGTGCCAGCAGAATGGCAGGGGGCAGTCAGCCCCAGCATTTT.

This chain connects TRBV2 to TRBJ1-2, with 7 bases fitting TRBD1. The CDR3 loop spans 15 amino acids. The V gene's germline CDR1 is SNHLY and CDR2 FYNNEI. With V trimmed by 6 bases and J by 4 bases, 11 bases remained unmatched. CDR3 coding DNA: TGTGCCAGCAGGGGACAGAACGAGGAAAGCTATGGCTACACCTTC. This translates into CASRGQNEESYGYTF.

This clone has just one count. The genes are TRBV9 and TRBJ2-5, with 8 positions matching TRBD1. The CDR3 contains 13 residues. The germline V gene has CDR1 SGDLS and CDR2 YYNGEE. Trimming removed 5 bases from V and 4 bases from J; junction bases left unmatched: 4. The CDR3 protein is CASRPDRGETQYF. As DNA, the CDR3 is TGTGCCAGCAGACCTGACAGGGGAGAGACCCAGTACTTC.

J is TRBJ2-7 and V is TRBV5-1; 8 nucleotides match TRBD1. Germline lookup yields CDR1 SGHRS and CDR2 YFSETQ. CDR3 length: 15 amino acids. V dropped 4 bases and J dropped 2; count of bases not matched to a gene: 8. The chain's CDR3 is CASSPGQANPYEQYF. CDR3 nucleotide sequence: TGCGCCAGCAGCCCGGGACAGGCAAACCCCTACGAGCAGTACTTC. Variable domain in full (rest from reference TRBV5-1 and TRBJ2-7): KAGVTQTPRYLIKTRGQQVTLSCSPISGHRSVSWYQQTPGQGLQFLFEYFSETQRNKGNFPGRFSGRQFSNSRSEMNVSTLELGDSALYLCASSPGQANPYEQYFGPGTRLTVT.

The chain carries TRBV27 and TRBJ2-1, with 9 bases matching TRBD1. Germline-derived CDR1 and CDR2 are MNHEY and SMNVEV (reference sequence). This CDR3 spans 14 amino acids. As DNA, the CDR3 is TGTTCAACCGGACAGGGGAGCTGGAGGAATGAGCAGTTCTTC. Protein: CSTGQGSWRNEQFF.

The V and J genes are TRBV3-1 (or the pseudogene TRBV3-2) and TRBJ1-6; the D is unclear. Deletions cut 1 base from V and 10 bases from J, with 8 bases between. CDR3 length equals 13 residues. The germline gives CDR1 LGHDT, CDR2 YNNKEL (reference sequence). CDR3 sequence reads: CASSQVRESPLHF. For the CDR3, the DNA is TGTGCCAGCAGCCAAGTGAGGGAATCACCCCTCCACTTT.

The chain is built from TRBV24-1 and TRBJ2-7; 10 bases line up with TRBD1. CDR1 KGHDR and CDR2 SFDVKD come from the germline V gene. This CDR3 is built from 12 residues. The J segment lost 3 bases and the V segment lost 9 bases, leaving 1 base of the junction unmatched. CDR3 loop: CATWTGGYEQYF. The CDR3 DNA reads TGTGCCACCTGGACAGGGGGCTACGAGCAGTACTTC.

The chain joins TRBV5-1 to TRBJ2-7; D call uncertain. Germline CDR1 and CDR2: SGHRS and YFSETQ. The length of the CDR3 is 15 residues. Trimming cost V 4 bases and J 4 bases, with 18 bases left between them. CDR3 protein: CASSPHPAGGYEQYF. CDR3 DNA sequence: TGCGCCAGCAGCCCGCACCCCGCCGGCGGTTACGAGCAGTACTTC.

This chain connects TRBV2 to TRBJ1-5; D possibly corresponds to TRBD1 (5 bases). Looked up from germline, CDR1 is SNHLY and CDR2 is FYNNEI. Trimming took off 8 bases at V and 2 bases at J, with 16 bases between the two ends. This CDR3 spans 15 amino acids. CDR3 coding DNA: TGTGCCAGCCTGATGATGGCGGGGGGCAATCAGCCCCAGCATTTT. Translating gives CASLMMAGGNQPQHF. The full variable domain, with the rest looked up from reference TRBV2 and TRBJ1-5, is EPEVTQTPSHQVTQMGQEVILRCVPISNHLYFYWYRQILGQKVEFLVSFYNNEISEKSEIFDDQFSVERPDGSNFTLKIRSTKLEDSAMYFCASLMMAGGNQPQHFGDGTRLSIL.

The chain combines TRBV5-1 with TRBJ2-1; 8 nucleotides line up with TRBD1. Germline-derived CDR1 and CDR2 are SGHRS and YFSETQ. The J segment lost 7 bases and the V segment lost 4 bases, leaving 7 bases of the junction unmatched. The CDR3 loop spans 14 amino acids. The CDR3 loop reads CASSTGTGLNEQFF. The CDR3 bases are TGCGCCAGCAGCACCGGGACAGGATTGAATGAGCAGTTCTTC. Drawing the rest from reference TRBV5-1 and TRBJ2-1, the complete variable domain is KAGVTQTPRYLIKTRGQQVTLSCSPISGHRSVSWYQQTPGQGLQFLFEYFSETQRNKGNFPGRFSGRQFSNSRSEMNVSTLELGDSALYLCASSTGTGLNEQFFGPGTRLTVL.

This chain connects TRBV5-1 to TRBJ2-3, with D possibly TRBD2 on 7 matching bases. The germline V gene has CDR1 SGHRS and CDR2 YFSETQ. Trimming stripped 5 bases from V and 0 bases from J, with 22 bases between. This CDR3 comprises 18 residues. CDR3 region: CASSAPLGGGASTDTQYF. The CDR3 DNA reads TGCGCCAGCAGTGCCCCTCTGGGGGGGGGCGCCAGCACAGATACGCAGTATTTT.

The chain couples TRBV14 to TRBJ1-6, with D uncertain. CDR1 is SGHDN and CDR2 is FVKESK in the germline V gene. The CDR3 has 13 residues. The V gene lost 3 bases and the J gene lost 10 bases, with 10 bases spanning the gap. CDR3 sequence (DNA): TGTGCCAGCAGCCAGGTACTGAGCTCACCCCTCCACTTT. This sequence encodes CASSQVLSSPLHF.

V is TRBV4-2 and J is TRBJ2-5; D is undetermined. Trimming took 1 base from V and 7 from J, leaving 10 bases between them. CDR1 is LGHNA and CDR2 is YNFKEQ in the germline V gene. CDR3 length: 13 residues. CDR3 amino acids: CASSQVPVATQYF. For the CDR3, the DNA is TGTGCCAGCAGCCAAGTCCCAGTAGCGACCCAGTACTTC.

V and J are TRBV28 and TRBJ2-5; D possibly corresponds to TRBD2 (6 bases). This CDR3 contains 13 residues. The germline CDR1 and CDR2 sequences are MDHEN and SYDVKM. Between the trimmed V and J ends, which lost 7 bases and 4 bases, there was a span of 13 bases. CDR3 protein: CASTGGSPETQYF. CDR3 sequence (DNA): TGTGCCAGCACTGGAGGGAGTCCAGAGACCCAGTACTTC.

This clone was detected only once. This likely comes from a read error, as the CDR3 has no conserved phenylalanine or tryptophan at its end. No DNA is shown, since the ends of the CDR3 on it are uncertain; the CDR3 is the one TCRdb lists. The chain combines TRBV23-1 with TRBJ1-1; the table's D call, TRBD1, has no DNA check behind it. TRBV23-1 is reported as an ORF; its role is uncertain. The CDR3 is 12 residues long, ends included. CDR3: CASSQNRGLPLL.

This chain uses TRBV6-5 with TRBJ1-2; D ambiguous. The CDR3 covers 14 residues. Germline lookup yields CDR1 MNHEY and CDR2 SVGAGI. V was pared by 5 bases and J by 4 bases, with 14 bases between. The CDR3 is CASSTRRQSYGYTF. Written as DNA, the CDR3 is TGTGCCAGCAGTACTAGACGGCAAAGCTATGGCTACACCTTC.

The rearrangement uses TRBV7-2 and TRBJ2-5; TRBD2 matches at 7 bases. The J segment lost 4 bases and the V segment lost 1 base, leaving 3 bases of the junction unmatched. The CDR3 runs 14 residues. Germline loops: CDR1 SGHTA, CDR2 FQGNSA. CDR3 DNA sequence: TGTGCCAGCAGCTTAGTAACGGGGGGAGAGACCCAGTACTTC. Translating it yields CASSLVTGGETQYF.

V and J are TRBV6-1 and TRBJ2-5; a weak D match, TRBD1 (7 bases). Germline V gives CDR1 MNHNS, CDR2 SASEGT. CDR3 length equals 16 residues. Trimming shortened V by 4 bases and J by 4 bases, and 19 bases separated the two germline ends. CDR3 nucleotide sequence: TGTGCCAGCAGTGCGCCCGAGCTCAGGGGGGTAGAGACCCAGTACTTC. Translated, it gives CASSAPELRGVETQYF.

The CDR3 region is CASTQTATYNEQFF. The CDR3 DNA reads TGTGCCAGTACCCAGACAGCCACCTACAATGAGCAGTTCTTC. This chain connects TRBV19 to TRBJ2-1; D possibly corresponds to TRBD1 (5 bases). Germline lookup yields CDR1 LNHDA and CDR2 SQIVND (reference sequence). Trimming pared 7 bases from V and 2 bases from J, leaving 12 bases between. The CDR3 totals 14 residues.

The chain links TRBV4-1 to TRBJ1-1; D is perhaps TRBD1 (6 bases). The germline V gene has CDR1 MGHRA and CDR2 YSYEKL. The ends were cut back, 3 bases at V and 0 bases at J, with 8 bases in the middle. The CDR3 totals 14 residues. The CDR3 region has the DNA TGCGCCAGCAGCCAGGGGGCCTTGAACACTGAAGCTTTCTTT. It codes for CASSQGALNTEAFF.

The rearrangement joins TRBV19 to TRBJ1-5; TRBD1 matches 7 bases. There are 13 residues in the CDR3. Germline V gives CDR1 LNHDA, CDR2 SQIVND (reference sequence). V shed 6 bases and J 6 bases; nucleotides not matched to a gene: 5. CDR3 sequence: CASRRQGFQPQHF. The DNA of the CDR3 is TGTGCCAGTAGACGACAGGGATTTCAGCCCCAGCATTTT.

The chain combines TRBV6-5 with TRBJ2-3, with D possibly matching TRBD2 (5 bases). The V end was cut by 6 bases, the J end by 4 bases, with 11 bases between. Germline CDR1 reads MNHEY; CDR2 reads SVGAGI. CDR3 size: 13 residues. The CDR3 coding sequence is TGTGCCAGCAGCGGACTTCTTCCAGATACGCAGTATTTT. This sequence encodes CASSGLLPDTQYF.

This sequence joins TRBV6-5 and TRBJ1-5; tentatively, D is TRBD1 (6 bases). CDR1 and CDR2 from the germline V gene are MNHEY and SVGAGI. Trimming took off 6 bases at V and 7 bases at J, with 13 bases between the two ends. The CDR3 contains 13 residues. The CDR3 spells CASRRTEKQPQHF. The DNA of the CDR3 is TGTGCCAGCAGGCGGACAGAGAAGCAGCCCCAGCATTTT.

In its sample, this clone was seen a few times. The V call is TRBV7-9, the J call TRBJ2-1, with 9 bases fitting TRBD1. The V gene end was trimmed by 2 bases and the J gene end by 5 bases; junction bases not matched to a gene: 7. This CDR3 is 16 amino acids long. CDR1 SEHNR and CDR2 FQNEAQ come from the germline V gene (reference sequence). CDR3 nucleotides: TGTGCCAGCAGCTTAACCGGGACAGGGACAAACAATGAGCAGTTCTTC. Protein sequence: CASSLTGTGTNNEQFF.

This chain connects TRBV27 to TRBJ2-3; D gene unclear. The germline CDR1 and CDR2 sequences are MNHEY and SMNVEV (reference sequence). Trimming shortened V by 5 bases and J by 4 bases, and 19 bases separated the two germline ends. This CDR3 is 16 amino acids long. This CDR3 reads CASSPFSPSLSDTQYF. CDR3 nucleotide sequence: TGTGCCAGCAGTCCTTTTAGTCCTAGTCTCTCAGATACGCAGTATTTT.

J is TRBJ2-5 and V is TRBV10-3; 7 nucleotides align to TRBD2. The CDR3 runs to 15 residues. In germline, CDR1 is ENHRY, CDR2 SYGVKD. Losses at the gene ends were 2 bases for V and 3 bases for J; bases not matched to a gene: 6. The CDR3 protein is CAISEAGEIKETQYF. CDR3 coding DNA: TGTGCCATCAGTGAGGCGGGGGAGATTAAAGAGACCCAGTACTTC.

The J gene is TRBJ1-1, the V gene TRBV6-5; D may be TRBD1 (5 bases). Deletions cut 7 bases from V and 3 bases from J, with 12 bases between. Germline-derived CDR1 and CDR2 are MNHEY and SVGAGI. CDR3 length equals 13 residues. The CDR3 DNA sequence: TGTGCCAGCAACCAGGGTTCTTACACTGAAGCTTTCTTT. This translates into CASNQGSYTEAFF.

The chain recombines TRBV19 with TRBJ2-1; perhaps TRBD1 as D (6 bases). V lost 3 bases to trimming and J lost 7 bases, with 13 bases between them. The CDR3 loop spans 14 amino acids. Germline CDR1 LNHDA, CDR2 SQIVND (reference sequence). The DNA of the CDR3 is TGTGCCAGTAGTATTAGACAGGTTGGGAATGAGCAGTTCTTC. Residues: CASSIRQVGNEQFF.

The chain recombines TRBV11-3 with TRBJ2-1; 12 nucleotides line up with TRBD2. Germline CDR1 and CDR2: SGHNT and YENEEA. J gave up 1 base and V 5 bases, and 15 bases lay outside the gene matches. CDR3 size: 20 residues. DNA for the CDR3: TGTGCCAGCAGCACCCGACTAGCGGGGGACCTCGGGAGTTCCTACAATGAGCAGTTCTTC. Its translation: CASSTRLAGDLGSSYNEQFF.